This T cell receptor (beta chain) was sequenced in a study of T cell repertoires in cytomegalovirus infection. One entry per CDR3 protein, called by TCRdb with MiXCR from the reads. The profile shows around 130,000 distinct CDR3 sequences, roughly a quarter of them singletons. This clonotype came up many times. Its cognate antigen is unknown. The CDR3 runs 14 residues. V dropped 0 bases and J dropped 15 bases, with 18 bases sitting between them. In germline, CDR1 is SGHTA, CDR2 FQGNSA. The specimen sequenced was PBMCs, sequenced either directly or after in vitro stimulation (not recorded which). The clonotype was recovered from a human donor in good health (CMV status not recorded). Some clones in this sample may be carry-over from other donors' samples. The chain employs TRBV7-2 and TRBJ2-1; D is undetermined. This chain's CDR3 is CASSLAIETQSRFF. The DNA of the CDR3 is TGTGCCAGCAGCTTAGCGATCGAGACCCAGTCGAGGTTCTTC.